This TCR delta chain was profiled in a study of gamma-delta chains in newborns, infants, children. About the study: Polyclonal expansion of innate γδ T cells after birth follows microbial exposure.

This CDR3 has 17 residues. V gave up 0 bases and J gave up 0 bases; unmatched junction bases: 6. Germline V lookup: CDR1 GEAIGNYY, CDR2 EKD. This clone counts as large. TCRdb called clones anew from the reads with CATT. The data contain roughly 1,500 delta-chain clones, around two fifths of them singletons. The J gene is TRDJ1, the V gene TRDV2, with TRDD3 matching 10 bases. The TCR was taken from a child who had a fever. Source material: blood. The CDR3 spells CACDTLGDNDYTDKLIF. The DNA of the CDR3 is TGTGCCTGTGACACCCTGGGGGATAATGATTACACCGATAAACTCATCTTT.